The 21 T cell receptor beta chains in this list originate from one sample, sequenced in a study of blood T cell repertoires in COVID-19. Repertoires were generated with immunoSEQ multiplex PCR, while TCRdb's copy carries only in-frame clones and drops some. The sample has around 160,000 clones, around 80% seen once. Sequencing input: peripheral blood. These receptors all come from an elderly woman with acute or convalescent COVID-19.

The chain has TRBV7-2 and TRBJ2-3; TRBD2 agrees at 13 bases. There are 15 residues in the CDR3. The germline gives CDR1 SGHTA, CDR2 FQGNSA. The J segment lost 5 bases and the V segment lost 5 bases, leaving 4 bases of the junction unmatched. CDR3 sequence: CASSIRLAGGDTQYF. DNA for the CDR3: TGTGCCAGCAGCATAAGACTAGCGGGGGGAGATACGCAGTATTTT.

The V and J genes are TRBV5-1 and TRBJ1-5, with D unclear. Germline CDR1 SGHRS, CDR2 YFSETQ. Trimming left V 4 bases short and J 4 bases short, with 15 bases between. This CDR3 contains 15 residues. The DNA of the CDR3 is TGCGCCAGCAGCCCGGCCCCACAGAGTAATCAGCCCCAGCATTTT. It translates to CASSPAPQSNQPQHF.

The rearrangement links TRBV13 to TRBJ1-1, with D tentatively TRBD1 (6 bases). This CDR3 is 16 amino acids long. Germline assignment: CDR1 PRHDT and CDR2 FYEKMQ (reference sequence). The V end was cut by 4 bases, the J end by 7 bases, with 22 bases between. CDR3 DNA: TGTGCCAGCAGCTATGCTCCGGGACACCCAACTGTTGAAGCTTTCTTT. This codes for CASSYAPGHPTVEAFF. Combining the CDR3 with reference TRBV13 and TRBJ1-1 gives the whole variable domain AAGVIQSPRHLIKEKRETATLKCYPIPRHDTVYWYQQGPGQDPQFLISFYEKMQSDKGSIPDRFSAQQFSDYHSELNMSSLELGDSALYFCASSYAPGHPTVEAFFGQGTRLTVV.

DNA of the CDR3: TGTGCCAGCTCACGGCCGAATCAGCCCCAGCATTTT. Amino acid sequence: CASSRPNQPQHF. This sequence joins TRBV18 and TRBJ1-5; D not resolved. Germline V gives CDR1 KGHSH, CDR2 LQKENI. The CDR3 covers 12 residues. V was cut by 4 bases and J by 4 bases, with 5 bases left in between.

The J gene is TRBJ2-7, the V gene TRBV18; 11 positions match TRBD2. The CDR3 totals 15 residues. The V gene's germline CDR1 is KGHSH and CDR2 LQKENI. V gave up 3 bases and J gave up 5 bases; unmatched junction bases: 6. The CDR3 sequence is CASSPVAGGGDEQYF. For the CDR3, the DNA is TGTGCCAGCTCACCCGTAGCGGGAGGGGGTGACGAGCAGTACTTC.

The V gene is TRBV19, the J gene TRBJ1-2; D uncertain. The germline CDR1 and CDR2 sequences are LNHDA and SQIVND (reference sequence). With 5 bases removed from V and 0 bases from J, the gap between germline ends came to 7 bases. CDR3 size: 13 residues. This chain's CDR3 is CASSPRANYGYTF. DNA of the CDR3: TGTGCCAGTAGTCCTCGGGCTAACTATGGCTACACCTTC.

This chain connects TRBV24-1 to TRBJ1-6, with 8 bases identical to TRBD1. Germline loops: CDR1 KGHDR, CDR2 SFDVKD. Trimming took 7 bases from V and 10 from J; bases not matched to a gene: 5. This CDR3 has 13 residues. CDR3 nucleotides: TGTGCCACCAGGGCAGGGGGCAACTCACCCCTCCACTTT. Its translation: CATRAGGNSPLHF.

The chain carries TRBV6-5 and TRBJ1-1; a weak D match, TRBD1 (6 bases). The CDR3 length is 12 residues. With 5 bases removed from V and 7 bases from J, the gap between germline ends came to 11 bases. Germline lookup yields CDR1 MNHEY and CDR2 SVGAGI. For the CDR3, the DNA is TGTGCCAGCAGTAGGGACACGGTTGAAGCTTTCTTT. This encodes CASSRDTVEAFF.

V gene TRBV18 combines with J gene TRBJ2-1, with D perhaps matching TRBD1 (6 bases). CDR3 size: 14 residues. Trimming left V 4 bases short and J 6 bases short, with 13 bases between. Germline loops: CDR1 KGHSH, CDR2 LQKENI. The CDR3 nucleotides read TGTGCCAGCTCACGGGACACCGCGGCCAATGAGCAGTTCTTC. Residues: CASSRDTAANEQFF. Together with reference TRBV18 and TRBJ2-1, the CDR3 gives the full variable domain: NAGVMQNPRHLVRRRGQEARLRCSPMKGHSHVYWYRQLPEEGLKFMVYLQKENIIDESGMPKERFSAEFPKEGPSILRIQQVVRGDSAAYFCASSRDTAANEQFFGPGTRLTVL.

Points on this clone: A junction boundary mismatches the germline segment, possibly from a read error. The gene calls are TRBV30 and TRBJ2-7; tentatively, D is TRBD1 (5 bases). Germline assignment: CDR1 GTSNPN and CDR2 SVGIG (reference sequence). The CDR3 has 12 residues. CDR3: CAWSVDLNRRNF. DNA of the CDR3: TGTGCCTGGAGTGTAGATTTGAACAGGCGGAACTTC. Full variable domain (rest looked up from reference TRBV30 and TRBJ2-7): SQTIHQWPATLVQPVGSPLSLECTVEGTSNPNLYWYRQAAGRGLQLLFYSVGIGQISSEVPQNLSASRPQDRQFILSSKKLLLSDSGFYLCAWSVDLNRRNFGPGTRLTVT.

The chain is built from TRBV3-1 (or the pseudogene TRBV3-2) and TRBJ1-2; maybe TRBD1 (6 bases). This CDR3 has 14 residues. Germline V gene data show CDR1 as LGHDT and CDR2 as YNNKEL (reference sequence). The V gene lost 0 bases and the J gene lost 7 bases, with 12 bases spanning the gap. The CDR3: CASSQDRGGGGYTF. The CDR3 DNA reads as TGTGCCAGCAGCCAAGATAGGGGAGGGGGTGGCTACACCTTC.

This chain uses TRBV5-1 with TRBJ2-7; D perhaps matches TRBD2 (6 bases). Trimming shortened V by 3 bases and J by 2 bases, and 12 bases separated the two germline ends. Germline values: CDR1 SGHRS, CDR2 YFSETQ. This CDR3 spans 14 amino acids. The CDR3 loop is CASSWSWGAYEQYF. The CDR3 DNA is TGCGCCAGCAGCTGGAGTTGGGGGGCCTACGAGCAGTACTTC.

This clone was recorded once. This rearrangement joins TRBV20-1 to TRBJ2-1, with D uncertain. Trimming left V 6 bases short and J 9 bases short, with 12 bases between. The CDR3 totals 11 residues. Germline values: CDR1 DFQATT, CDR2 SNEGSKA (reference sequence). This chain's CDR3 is CSAHHMLEQFF. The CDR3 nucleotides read TGCAGTGCCCATCACATGCTTGAGCAGTTCTTC.

CDR3 residues: CASSVGSNSSPKLFF. CDR3 bases: TGTGCCAGCAGTGTTGGGTCCAACAGTTCCCCTAAACTGTTTTTT. The chain recombines TRBV2 with TRBJ1-4; no definite D call. The CDR3 runs 15 residues. V was clipped by 4 bases and J by 11 bases, with 20 bases between them. Per the germline V gene, CDR1 is SNHLY and CDR2 is FYNNEI.

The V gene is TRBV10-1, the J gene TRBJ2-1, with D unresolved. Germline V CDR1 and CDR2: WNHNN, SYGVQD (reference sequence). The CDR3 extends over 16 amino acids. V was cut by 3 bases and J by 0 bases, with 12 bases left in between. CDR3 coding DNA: TGCGCCAGCAGTGACCCCGCGGCCAGCTCCTACAATGAGCAGTTCTTC. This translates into CASSDPAASSYNEQFF.

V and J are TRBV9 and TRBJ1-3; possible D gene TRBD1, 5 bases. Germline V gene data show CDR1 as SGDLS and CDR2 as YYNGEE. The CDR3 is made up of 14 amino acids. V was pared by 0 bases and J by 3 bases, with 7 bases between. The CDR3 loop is CASSVDGGGNTIYF. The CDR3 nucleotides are TGTGCCAGCAGCGTAGACGGGGGTGGAAACACCATATATTTT.

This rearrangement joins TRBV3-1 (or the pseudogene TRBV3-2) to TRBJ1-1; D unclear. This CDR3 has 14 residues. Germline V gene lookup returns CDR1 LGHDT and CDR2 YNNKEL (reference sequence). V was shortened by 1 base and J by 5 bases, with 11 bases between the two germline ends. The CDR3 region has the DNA TGTGCCAGCAGCCAAGTCGGGGTAACTACTGAAGCTTTCTTT. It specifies CASSQVGVTTEAFF.

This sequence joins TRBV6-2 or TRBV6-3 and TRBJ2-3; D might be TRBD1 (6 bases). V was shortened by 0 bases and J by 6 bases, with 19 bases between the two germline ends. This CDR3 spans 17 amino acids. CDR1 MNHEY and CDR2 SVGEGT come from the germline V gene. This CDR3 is CASSYSQGQPSLDTQYF. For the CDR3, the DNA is TGTGCCAGCAGTTACTCCCAAGGACAGCCATCCCTGGATACGCAGTATTTT.

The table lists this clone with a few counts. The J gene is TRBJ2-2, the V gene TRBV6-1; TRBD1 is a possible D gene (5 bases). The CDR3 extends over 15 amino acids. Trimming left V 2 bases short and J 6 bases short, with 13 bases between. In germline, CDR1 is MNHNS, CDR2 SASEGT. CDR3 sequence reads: CASSEFGVRAGELFF. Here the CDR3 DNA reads TGTGCCAGCAGTGAATTTGGGGTCAGGGCCGGGGAGCTGTTTTTT.

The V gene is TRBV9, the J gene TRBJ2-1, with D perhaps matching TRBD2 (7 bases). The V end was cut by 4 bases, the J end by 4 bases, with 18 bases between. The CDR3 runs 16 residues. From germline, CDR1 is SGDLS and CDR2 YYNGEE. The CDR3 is CASSPLGGGPYNEQFF. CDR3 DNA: TGTGCCAGCAGCCCGTTAGGGGGGGGCCCTTACAATGAGCAGTTCTTC.

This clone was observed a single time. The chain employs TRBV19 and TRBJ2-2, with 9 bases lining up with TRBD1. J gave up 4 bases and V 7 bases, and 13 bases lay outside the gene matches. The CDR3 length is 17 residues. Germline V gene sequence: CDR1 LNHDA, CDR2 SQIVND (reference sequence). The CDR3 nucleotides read TGTGCCAGTACCCGAACGGGACAGGGCGGCCGCACCGGGGAGCTGTTTTTT. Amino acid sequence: CASTRTGQGGRTGELFF.